These T cell receptor beta chains were read from a single sample in a study of brain metastases from non-small cell lung cancer. Profiled with immunoSEQ multiplex PCR; TCRdb holds only in-frame clones, not every one. In the table there are 2,000 to 2,500 clones, around four fifths of which are singletons. The specimen was primary lung tumor tissue. The receptors were sampled from a donor over 35 with non-small cell lung cancer. Each CDR3 is given without its conserved first and last residue. Each record gives: V gene, CDR3 protein.

v_call: TRBV7-9
cdr3_aa: ASSFLAGAREQF

v_call: TRBV6-5
cdr3_aa: ASSYGWGSNQPQH

v_call: TRBV6-2/TRBV6-3
cdr3_aa: ASSLLLAGPPRSSYNEQF

v_call: TRBV30
cdr3_aa: AWGRGNYEQY

v_call: TRBV11-3
cdr3_aa: ASSSLAGADNEQF

v_call: TRBV21-1
cdr3_aa: ASSKDRDRNNEQF

v_call: TRBV19
cdr3_aa: ASTDRRGFTGELF

v_call: TRBV30
cdr3_aa: AWTDRVSNQPQH

v_call: TRBV19
cdr3_aa: ASSIGGETQY

v_call: TRBV30
cdr3_aa: AWSVDIYQPQH

v_call: TRBV5-5
cdr3_aa: ASSSDPPRGYT

v_call: TRBV5-1
cdr3_aa: ASSRSVGLAQHNEQF

v_call: TRBV7-8
cdr3_aa: ANSLSEPGLTEAF

v_call: TRBV2
cdr3_aa: ASVGRGRGETQY

v_call: TRBV6-5
cdr3_aa: ATTGGKEAF

v_call: TRBV14
cdr3_aa: ASSQVSGGGNEQF

v_call: TRBV6-4
cdr3_aa: ASSDSSRRTF

v_call: TRBV7-9
cdr3_aa: ASTPDLLKDIQY

v_call: TRBV5-4
cdr3_aa: ASSLARGDRT

v_call: TRBV7-3
cdr3_aa: ASSLNGPRPGLSDYGYT

v_call: TRBV3-1/TRBV3-2
cdr3_aa: ASSQEVQDTEAF

v_call: TRBV12-3/TRBV12-4
cdr3_aa: ASSFFSGYEQY

v_call: TRBV11-3
cdr3_aa: ASSLGQRAPEQF

v_call: TRBV5-1
cdr3_aa: ASSWSGTGRAEQF